One and the same sample provided the 11 T cell receptor beta chains below, sequenced in a study of cytomegalovirus exposure and HLA in healthy donors. Data came from immunoSEQ multiplex PCR; TCRdb stores just in-frame clones and leaves some out. The profile shows about 64,000 clones, around 89% of them singletons. Sequencing input: PBMCs. The receptors were gathered from a woman aged 18-35 years in good health and CMV-seronegative.

This sequence joins TRBV18 and TRBJ1-5; 8 bases map to TRBD1. The CDR3 length is 15 residues. From germline, CDR1 is KGHSH and CDR2 LQKENI. J lost 6 bases, V lost 2 bases, and 6 bases had no gene match. The CDR3 DNA sequence: TGTGCCAGCTCACCAGGACAGGGAAAAATTCAGCCCCAGCATTTT. Translation: CASSPGQGKIQPQHF.

This chain uses TRBV27 with TRBJ1-5; D ambiguous. The V gene's germline CDR1 is MNHEY and CDR2 SMNVEV (reference sequence). Trimming shortened V by 5 bases and J by 4 bases, and 9 bases separated the two germline ends. This CDR3 spans 13 amino acids. This CDR3 is CASSREANQPQHF. The CDR3 bases are TGTGCCAGCAGTAGGGAGGCTAATCAGCCCCAGCATTTT.

V and J are TRBV4-2 and TRBJ2-7; TRBD2 agrees at 10 bases. After removal of 0 bases from V and 6 bases from J, the junction contained 5 bases not matched to a gene. This CDR3 is built from 15 residues. The germline gives CDR1 LGHNA, CDR2 YNFKEQ. DNA of the CDR3: TGTGCCAGCAGCCAAGAGGGACTAGCGTCGTCCGAGCAGTACTTC. Residues: CASSQEGLASSEQYF.

The rearrangement links TRBV5-5 to TRBJ2-5; tentative D call: TRBD1 (8 bases). Trimming took 0 bases from V and 5 from J, leaving 11 bases between them. Looked up from germline, CDR1 is SGHKS and CDR2 is YYEKEE (reference sequence). This CDR3 is 14 amino acids long. CDR3 residues: CASSLEQGGETQYF. CDR3 nucleotides: TGTGCCAGCAGCTTGGAACAGGGGGGGGAGACCCAGTACTTC. The variable domain in full, completed from reference TRBV5-5 and TRBJ2-5, reads DAGVTQSPTHLIKTRGQQVTLRCSPISGHKSVSWYQQVLGQGPQFIFQYYEKEERGRGNFPDRFSARQFPNYSSELNVNALLLGDSALYLCASSLEQGGETQYFGPGTRLLVL.

This chain uses TRBV29-1 with TRBJ2-3, with TRBD1 matching over 8 bases. With V trimmed by 7 bases and J by 2 bases, 5 bases remained unmatched. This CDR3 region has 13 residues. The germline V gene has CDR1 SQVTM and CDR2 ANQGSEA. Here the CDR3 reads CSDWTGTTDTQYF. In DNA form, the CDR3 reads TGCAGCGACTGGACAGGGACCACAGATACGCAGTATTTT.

This clone turned up a few times. This chain connects TRBV4-2 to TRBJ1-2; tentatively, D is TRBD1 (5 bases). With 3 bases removed from V and 4 bases from J, the gap between germline ends came to 15 bases. The germline V gene has CDR1 LGHNA and CDR2 YNFKEQ. The CDR3 has 15 amino acids. CDR3 sequence reads: CASSQGQDRPYGYTF. CDR3 coding DNA: TGTGCCAGCAGCCAGGGGCAAGACAGACCCTATGGCTACACCTTC.

The rearrangement joins TRBV7-9 to TRBJ1-3; 11 positions match TRBD1. Germline V gene sequence: CDR1 SEHNR, CDR2 FQNEAQ (reference sequence). The CDR3 is 19 residues long. J was trimmed by 0 bases and V by 5 bases; bases with no gene match: 12. The CDR3, as DNA: TGTGCCAGCAGCCCGAAGGGGGACAGGGGGGTCTACTCTGGAAACACCATATATTTT. Translation gives CASSPKGDRGVYSGNTIYF.

The J gene is TRBJ2-5, the V gene TRBV7-2; 11 bases align to TRBD2. Germline V lookup: CDR1 SGHTA, CDR2 FQGNSA. J was trimmed by 4 bases and V by 5 bases; bases with no gene match: 12. This CDR3 is 17 amino acids long. CDR3 residues: CASSPIGVAGGLETQYF. The CDR3 bases are TGTGCCAGCAGCCCCATAGGGGTAGCGGGGGGGTTAGAGACCCAGTACTTC.

The chain carries TRBV7-2 and TRBJ1-5; 7 bases are shared with TRBD1. J gave up 4 bases and V 4 bases, and 7 bases lay outside the gene matches. Germline loops: CDR1 SGHTA, CDR2 FQGNSA. The CDR3 contains 15 residues. CDR3 sequence: CASSSQGGGNQPQHF. The CDR3 nucleotides are TGTGCCAGCAGCTCCCAGGGGGGAGGTAATCAGCCCCAGCATTTT.

The V gene is TRBV6-1, the J gene TRBJ2-7; D perhaps matches TRBD1 (6 bases). V was trimmed by 6 bases and J by 0 bases, leaving 12 bases between them. This CDR3 is built from 14 residues. Germline-derived CDR1 and CDR2 are MNHNS and SASEGT. The CDR3 nucleotides are TGTGCCAGCAGGTCTGACAGGTTCTCCTACGAGCAGTACTTC. This codes for CASRSDRFSYEQYF.

V usage is TRBV5-4 and J usage is TRBJ2-7; 14 positions agree with TRBD2. J gave up 2 bases and V 4 bases, and 5 bases lay outside the gene matches. CDR3 size: 16 residues. The germline V gene has CDR1 SGHNT and CDR2 YYREEE (reference sequence). The CDR3 loop is CASSQGLAGVTYEQYF. In nucleotides, the CDR3 is TGTGCCAGCAGCCAGGGACTAGCGGGAGTTACCTACGAGCAGTACTTC. Based on the CDR3 plus reference TRBV5-4 and TRBJ2-7, the full variable domain is ETGVTQSPTHLIKTRGQQVTLRCSSQSGHNTVSWYQQALGQGPQFIFQYYREEENGRGNFPPRFSGLQFPNYSSELNVNALELDDSALYLCASSQGLAGVTYEQYFGPGTRLTVT.